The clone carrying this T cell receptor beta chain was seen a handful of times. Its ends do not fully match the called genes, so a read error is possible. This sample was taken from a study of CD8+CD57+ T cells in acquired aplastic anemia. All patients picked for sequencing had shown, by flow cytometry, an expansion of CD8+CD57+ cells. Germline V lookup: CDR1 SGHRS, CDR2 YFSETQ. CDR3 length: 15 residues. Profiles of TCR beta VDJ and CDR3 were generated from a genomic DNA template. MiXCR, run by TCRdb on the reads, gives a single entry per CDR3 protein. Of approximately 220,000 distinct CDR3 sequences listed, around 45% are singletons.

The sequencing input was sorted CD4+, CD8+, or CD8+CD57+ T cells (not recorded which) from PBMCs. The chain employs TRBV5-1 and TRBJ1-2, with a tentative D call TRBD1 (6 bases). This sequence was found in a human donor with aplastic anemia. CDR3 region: CASSLKNNRDYGYTF. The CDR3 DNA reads TGTGCCAGCAGCCTAAAGAATAACAGGGATTATGGCTACACCTTC.